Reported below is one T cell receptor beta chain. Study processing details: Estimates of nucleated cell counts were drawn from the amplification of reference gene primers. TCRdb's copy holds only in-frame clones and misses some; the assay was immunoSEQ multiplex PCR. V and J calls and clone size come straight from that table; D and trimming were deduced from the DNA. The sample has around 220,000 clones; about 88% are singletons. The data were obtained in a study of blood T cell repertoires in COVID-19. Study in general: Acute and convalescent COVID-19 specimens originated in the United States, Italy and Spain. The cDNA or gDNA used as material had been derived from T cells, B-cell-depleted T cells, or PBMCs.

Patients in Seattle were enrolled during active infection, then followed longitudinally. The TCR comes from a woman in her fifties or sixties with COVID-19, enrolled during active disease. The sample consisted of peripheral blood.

CDR3 sequence reads: CASSPGGEKLFF. The CDR3 bases are TGCGCCAGCAGTCCGGGTGGGGAAAAACTGTTTTTT. The genes are TRBV10-2 and TRBJ1-4; D is unresolved. V shed 5 bases and J shed 8 bases, with 9 bases lying between them. This CDR3 has 12 residues. Germline V gene lookup returns CDR1 WSHSY and CDR2 SAAADI.